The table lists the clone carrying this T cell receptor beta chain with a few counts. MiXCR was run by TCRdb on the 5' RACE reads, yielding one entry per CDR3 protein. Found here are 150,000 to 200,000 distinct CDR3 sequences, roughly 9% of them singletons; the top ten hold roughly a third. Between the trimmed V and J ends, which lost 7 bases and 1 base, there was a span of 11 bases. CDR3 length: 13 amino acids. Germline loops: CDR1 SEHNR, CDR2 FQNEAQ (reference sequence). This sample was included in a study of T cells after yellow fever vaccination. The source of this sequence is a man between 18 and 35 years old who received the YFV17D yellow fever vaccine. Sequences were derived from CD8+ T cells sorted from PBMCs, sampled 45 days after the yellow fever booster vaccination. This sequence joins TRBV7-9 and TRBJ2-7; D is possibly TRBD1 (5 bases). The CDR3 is CASTRAGSYEQYF. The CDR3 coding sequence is TGTGCCAGCACCCGGGCAGGGTCCTACGAGCAGTACTTC.